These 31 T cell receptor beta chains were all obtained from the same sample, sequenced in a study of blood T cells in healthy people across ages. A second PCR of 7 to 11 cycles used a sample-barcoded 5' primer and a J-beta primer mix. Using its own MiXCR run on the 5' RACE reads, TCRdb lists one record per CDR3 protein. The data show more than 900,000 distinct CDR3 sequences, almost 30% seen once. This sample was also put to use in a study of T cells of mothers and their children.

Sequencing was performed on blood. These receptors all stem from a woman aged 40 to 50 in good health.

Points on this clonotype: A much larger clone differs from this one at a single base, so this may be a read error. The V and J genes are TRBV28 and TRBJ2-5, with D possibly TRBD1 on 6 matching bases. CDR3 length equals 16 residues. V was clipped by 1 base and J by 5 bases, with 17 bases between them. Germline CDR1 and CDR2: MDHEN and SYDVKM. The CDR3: CASSLLGSGDRETQYF. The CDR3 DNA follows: TGTGCCAGCAGTTTATTGGGCTCAGGGGATAGGGAGACCCAGTACTTC.

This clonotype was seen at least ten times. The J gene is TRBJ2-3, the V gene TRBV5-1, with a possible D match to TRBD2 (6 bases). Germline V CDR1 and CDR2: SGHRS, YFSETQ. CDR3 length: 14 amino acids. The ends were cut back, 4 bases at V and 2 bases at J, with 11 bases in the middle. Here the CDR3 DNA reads TGCGCCAGCAGCATGGGACTCCTCACAGATACGCAGTATTTT. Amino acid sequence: CASSMGLLTDTQYF.

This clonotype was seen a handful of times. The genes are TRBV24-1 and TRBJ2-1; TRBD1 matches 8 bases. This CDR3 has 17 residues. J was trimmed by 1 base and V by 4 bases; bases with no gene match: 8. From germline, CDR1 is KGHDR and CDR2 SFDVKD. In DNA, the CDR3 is TGTGCCACCAGTGACCCCACAGGGGGTAGATCCTACAATGAGCAGTTCTTC. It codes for CATSDPTGGRSYNEQFF.

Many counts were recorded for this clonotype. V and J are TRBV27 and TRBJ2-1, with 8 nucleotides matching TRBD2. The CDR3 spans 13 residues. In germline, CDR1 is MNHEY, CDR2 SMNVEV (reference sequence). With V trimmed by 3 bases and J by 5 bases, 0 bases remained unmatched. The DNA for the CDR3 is TGTGCCAGCAGTTTCGGGGGGGACAATGAGCAGTTCTTC. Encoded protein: CASSFGGDNEQFF.

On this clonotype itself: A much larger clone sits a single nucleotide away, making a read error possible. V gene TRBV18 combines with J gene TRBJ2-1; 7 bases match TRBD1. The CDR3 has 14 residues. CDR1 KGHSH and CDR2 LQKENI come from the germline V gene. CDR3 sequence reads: CASSPRQGDNERFF. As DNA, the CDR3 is TGTGCCAGCTCACCACGGCAGGGGGACAATGAGCGGTTCTTC.

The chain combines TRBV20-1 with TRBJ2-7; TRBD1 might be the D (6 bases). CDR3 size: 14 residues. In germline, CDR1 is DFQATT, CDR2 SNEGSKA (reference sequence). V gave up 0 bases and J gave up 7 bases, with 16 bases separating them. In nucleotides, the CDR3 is TGCAGTGCTAGAGATTCCCTCATAAGGGGGGAGCAGTACTTC. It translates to CSARDSLIRGEQYF.

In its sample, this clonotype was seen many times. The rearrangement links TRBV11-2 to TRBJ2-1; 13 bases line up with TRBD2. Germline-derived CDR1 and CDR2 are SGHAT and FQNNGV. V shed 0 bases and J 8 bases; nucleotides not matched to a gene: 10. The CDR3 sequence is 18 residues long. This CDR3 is CASSLDPALAGGPHEQFF. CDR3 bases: TGTGCCAGCAGCTTAGATCCCGCACTAGCGGGGGGGCCGCATGAGCAGTTCTTC.

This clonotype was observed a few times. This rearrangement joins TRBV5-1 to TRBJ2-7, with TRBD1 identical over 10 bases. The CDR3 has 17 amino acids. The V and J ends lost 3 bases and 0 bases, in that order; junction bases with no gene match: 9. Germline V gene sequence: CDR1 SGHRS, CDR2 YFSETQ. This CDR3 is CASSSGQGTRSSYEQYF. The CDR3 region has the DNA TGCGCCAGCAGCTCGGGACAGGGGACCAGGAGCTCCTACGAGCAGTACTTC. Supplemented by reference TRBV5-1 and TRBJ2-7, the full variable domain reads KAGVTQTPRYLIKTRGQQVTLSCSPISGHRSVSWYQQTPGQGLQFLFEYFSETQRNKGNFPGRFSGRQFSNSRSEMNVSTLELGDSALYLCASSSGQGTRSSYEQYFGPGTRLTVT.

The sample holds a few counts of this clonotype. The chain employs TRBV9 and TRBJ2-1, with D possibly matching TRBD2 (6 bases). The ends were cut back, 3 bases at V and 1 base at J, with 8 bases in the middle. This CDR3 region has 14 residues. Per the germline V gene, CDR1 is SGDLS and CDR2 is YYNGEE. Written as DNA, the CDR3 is TGTGCCAGCAGCGGGACTATTTCCTACAATGAGCAGTTCTTC. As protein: CASSGTISYNEQFF.

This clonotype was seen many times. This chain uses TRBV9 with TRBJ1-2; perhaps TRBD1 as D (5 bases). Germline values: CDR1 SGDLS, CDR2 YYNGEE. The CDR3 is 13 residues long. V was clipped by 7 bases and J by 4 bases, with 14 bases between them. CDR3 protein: CASSRGGIYGYTF. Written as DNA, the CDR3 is TGTGCCAGCTCACGGGGGGGAATCTATGGCTACACCTTC.

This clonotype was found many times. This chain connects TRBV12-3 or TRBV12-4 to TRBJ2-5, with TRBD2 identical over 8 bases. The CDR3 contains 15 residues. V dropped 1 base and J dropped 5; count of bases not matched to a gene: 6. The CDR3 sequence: CASSLGWASGETQYF. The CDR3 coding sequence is TGTGCCAGCAGTTTAGGGTGGGCTAGCGGGGAGACCCAGTACTTC.

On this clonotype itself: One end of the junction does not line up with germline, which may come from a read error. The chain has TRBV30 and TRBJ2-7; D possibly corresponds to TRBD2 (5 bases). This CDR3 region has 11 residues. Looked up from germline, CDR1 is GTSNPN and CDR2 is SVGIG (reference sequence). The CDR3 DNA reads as TGTGCCCGGAGGAACATTACCGAGCAGTACTTC. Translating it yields CARRNITEQYF. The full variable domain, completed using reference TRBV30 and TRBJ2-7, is SQTIHQWPATLVQPVGSPLSLECTVEGTSNPNLYWYRQAAGRGLQLLFYSVGIGQISSEVPQNLSASRPQDRQFILSSKKLLLSDSGFYLCARRNITEQYFGPGTRLTVT.

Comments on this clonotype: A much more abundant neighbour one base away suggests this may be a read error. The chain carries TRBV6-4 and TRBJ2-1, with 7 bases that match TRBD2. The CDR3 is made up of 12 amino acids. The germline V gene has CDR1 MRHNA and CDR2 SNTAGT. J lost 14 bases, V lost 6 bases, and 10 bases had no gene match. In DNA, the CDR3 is TGTGCCAGCAGCCATCCGGGGGGACTGGAGTTCTTC. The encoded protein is CASSHPGGLEFF.

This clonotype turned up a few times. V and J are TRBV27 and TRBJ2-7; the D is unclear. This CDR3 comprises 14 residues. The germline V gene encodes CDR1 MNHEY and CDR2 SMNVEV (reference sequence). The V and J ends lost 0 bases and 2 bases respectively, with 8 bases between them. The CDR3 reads CASSLSKVAYEQYF. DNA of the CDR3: TGTGCCAGCAGTTTATCGAAGGTAGCCTACGAGCAGTACTTC.

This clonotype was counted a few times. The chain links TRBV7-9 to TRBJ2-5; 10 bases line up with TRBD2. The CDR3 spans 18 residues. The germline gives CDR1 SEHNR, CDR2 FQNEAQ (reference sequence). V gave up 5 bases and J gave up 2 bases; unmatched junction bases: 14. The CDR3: CASSPYLLLAGSQETQYF. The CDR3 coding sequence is TGTGCCAGCAGCCCGTACCTCCTACTAGCGGGGTCACAAGAGACCCAGTACTTC.

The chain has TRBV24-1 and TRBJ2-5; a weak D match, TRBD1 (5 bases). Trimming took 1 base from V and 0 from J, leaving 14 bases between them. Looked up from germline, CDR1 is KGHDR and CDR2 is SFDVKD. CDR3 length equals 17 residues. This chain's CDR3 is CATSDLKGLGHQETQYF. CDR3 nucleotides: TGTGCCACCAGTGATTTAAAGGGTTTGGGGCACCAAGAGACCCAGTACTTC.

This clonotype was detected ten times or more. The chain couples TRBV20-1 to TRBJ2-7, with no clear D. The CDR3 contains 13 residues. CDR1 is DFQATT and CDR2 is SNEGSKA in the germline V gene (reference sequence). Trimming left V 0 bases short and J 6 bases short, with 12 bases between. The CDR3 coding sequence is TGCAGTGCTAGAGACGCCCCCAGACCCGAGCAGTACTTC. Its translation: CSARDAPRPEQYF.

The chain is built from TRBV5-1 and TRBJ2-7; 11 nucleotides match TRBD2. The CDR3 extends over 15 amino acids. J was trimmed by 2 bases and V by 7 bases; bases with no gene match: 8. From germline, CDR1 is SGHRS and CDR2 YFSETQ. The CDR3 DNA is TGCGCCAGCGGCGGCGGGACTAGCGGTGCCTACGAGCAGTACTTC. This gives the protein CASGGGTSGAYEQYF. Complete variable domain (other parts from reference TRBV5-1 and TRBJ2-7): KAGVTQTPRYLIKTRGQQVTLSCSPISGHRSVSWYQQTPGQGLQFLFEYFSETQRNKGNFPGRFSGRQFSNSRSEMNVSTLELGDSALYLCASGGGTSGAYEQYFGPGTRLTVT.

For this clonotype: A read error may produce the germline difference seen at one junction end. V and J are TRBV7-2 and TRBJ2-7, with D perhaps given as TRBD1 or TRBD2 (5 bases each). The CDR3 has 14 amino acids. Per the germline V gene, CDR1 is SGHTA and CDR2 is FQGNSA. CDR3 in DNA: TGTGCCAGCAGCTCGGCCGGCAGGGTGGGGGAGCAGGACTTC. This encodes CASSSAGRVGEQDF.

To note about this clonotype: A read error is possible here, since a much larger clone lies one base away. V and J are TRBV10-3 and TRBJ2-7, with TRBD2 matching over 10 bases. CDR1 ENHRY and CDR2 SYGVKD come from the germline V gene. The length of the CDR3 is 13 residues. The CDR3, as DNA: TGTGCCATCAGTGGGACTAGCGGCTACGGGCAGTACTTC. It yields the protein CAISGTSGYGQYF.

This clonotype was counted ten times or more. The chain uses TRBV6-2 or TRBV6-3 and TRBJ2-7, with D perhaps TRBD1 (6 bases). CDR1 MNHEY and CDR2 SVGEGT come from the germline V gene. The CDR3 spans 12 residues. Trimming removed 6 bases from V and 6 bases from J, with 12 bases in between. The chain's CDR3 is CASSPRTVEQYF. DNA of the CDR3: TGTGCCAGCAGCCCCCGGACAGTCGAGCAGTACTTC.

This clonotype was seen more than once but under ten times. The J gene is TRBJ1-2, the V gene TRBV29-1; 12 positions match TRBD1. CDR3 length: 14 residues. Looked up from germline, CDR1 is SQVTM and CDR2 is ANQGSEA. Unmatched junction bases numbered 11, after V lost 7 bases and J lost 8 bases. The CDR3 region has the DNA TGCAGCGCGCACCGGGGACAGGGGGCTGGCGGCTACACCTTC. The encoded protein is CSAHRGQGAGGYTF.

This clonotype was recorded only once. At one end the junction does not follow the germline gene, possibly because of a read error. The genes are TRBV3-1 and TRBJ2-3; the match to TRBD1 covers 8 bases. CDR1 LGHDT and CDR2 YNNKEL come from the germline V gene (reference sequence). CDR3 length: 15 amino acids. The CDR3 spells CASSFGTGVTDTQNF. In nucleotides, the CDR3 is TGTGCCAGCAGCTTTGGGACAGGAGTCACAGATACGCAGAATTTT.

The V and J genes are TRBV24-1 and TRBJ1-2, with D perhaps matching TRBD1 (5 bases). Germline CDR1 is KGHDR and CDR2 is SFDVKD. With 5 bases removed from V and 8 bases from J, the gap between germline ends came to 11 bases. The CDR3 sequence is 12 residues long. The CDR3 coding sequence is TGTGCCACCAGTGGCCTCAGGGACGGCTACACCTTC. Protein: CATSGLRDGYTF.

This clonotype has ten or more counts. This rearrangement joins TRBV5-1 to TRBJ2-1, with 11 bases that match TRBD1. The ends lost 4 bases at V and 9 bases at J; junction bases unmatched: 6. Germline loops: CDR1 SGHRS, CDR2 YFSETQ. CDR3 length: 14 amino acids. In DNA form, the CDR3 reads TGCGCCAGCAGCCCCGGGACAGGGGGATTTGAGCAGTTCTTC. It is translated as CASSPGTGGFEQFF.

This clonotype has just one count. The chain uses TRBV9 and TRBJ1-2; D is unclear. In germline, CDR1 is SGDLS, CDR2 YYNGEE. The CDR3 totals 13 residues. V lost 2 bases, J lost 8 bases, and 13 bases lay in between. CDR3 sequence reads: CASSVGLEGGYTF. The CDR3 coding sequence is TGTGCCAGCAGCGTTGGCTTGGAAGGGGGCTACACCTTC. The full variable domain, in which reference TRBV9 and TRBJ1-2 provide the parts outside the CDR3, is DSGVTQTPKHLITATGQRVTLRCSPRSGDLSVYWYQQSLDQGLQFLIQYYNGEERAKGNILERFSAQQFPDLHSELNLSSLELGDSALYFCASSVGLEGGYTFGSGTRLTVV.

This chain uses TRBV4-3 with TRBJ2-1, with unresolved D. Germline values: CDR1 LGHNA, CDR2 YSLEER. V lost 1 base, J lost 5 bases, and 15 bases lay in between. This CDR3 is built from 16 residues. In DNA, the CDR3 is TGCGCCAGCAGCCAAGGGCCCGGGTCCGTCGACAATGAGCAGTTCTTC. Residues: CASSQGPGSVDNEQFF.

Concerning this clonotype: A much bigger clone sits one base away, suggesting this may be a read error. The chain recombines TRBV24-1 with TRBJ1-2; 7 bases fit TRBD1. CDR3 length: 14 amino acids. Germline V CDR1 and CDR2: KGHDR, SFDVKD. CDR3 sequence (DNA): TGTGCCACCAGTGAGACCGACAGGGCCTATGACTACACCTTC. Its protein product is CATSETDRAYDYTF.

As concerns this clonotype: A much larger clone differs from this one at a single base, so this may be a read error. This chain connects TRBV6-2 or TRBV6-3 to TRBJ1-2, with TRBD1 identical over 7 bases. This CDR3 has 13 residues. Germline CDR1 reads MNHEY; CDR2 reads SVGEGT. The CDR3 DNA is TGTGTCAGCAGTTACTCAACAGGGGCTGGCTACACCTTC. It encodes CVSSYSTGAGYTF.

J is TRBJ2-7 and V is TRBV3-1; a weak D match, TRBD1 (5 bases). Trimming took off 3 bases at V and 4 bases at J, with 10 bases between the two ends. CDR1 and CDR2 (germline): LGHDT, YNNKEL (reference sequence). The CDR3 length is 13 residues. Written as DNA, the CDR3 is TGTGCCAGCAGCCACAGCCCAGGGTACGAGCAGTACTTC. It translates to CASSHSPGYEQYF.

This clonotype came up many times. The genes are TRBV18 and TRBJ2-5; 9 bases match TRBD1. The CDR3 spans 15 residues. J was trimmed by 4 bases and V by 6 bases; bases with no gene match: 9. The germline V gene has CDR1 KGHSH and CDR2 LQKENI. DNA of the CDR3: TGTGCCAGCTCTATTGGGACAGGGACGGGAGAGACCCAGTACTTC. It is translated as CASSIGTGTGETQYF.